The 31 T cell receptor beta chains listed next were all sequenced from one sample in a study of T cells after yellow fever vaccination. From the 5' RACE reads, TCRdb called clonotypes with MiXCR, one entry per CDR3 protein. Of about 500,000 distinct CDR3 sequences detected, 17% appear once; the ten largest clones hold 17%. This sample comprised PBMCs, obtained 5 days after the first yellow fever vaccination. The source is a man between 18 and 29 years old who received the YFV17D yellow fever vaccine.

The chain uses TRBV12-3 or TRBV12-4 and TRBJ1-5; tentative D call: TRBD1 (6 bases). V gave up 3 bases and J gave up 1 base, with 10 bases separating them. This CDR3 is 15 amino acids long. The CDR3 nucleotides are TGTGCCAGCAGTTTTTCAAGGGGGAGCAATCAGCCCCAGCATTTT. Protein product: CASSFSRGSNQPQHF.

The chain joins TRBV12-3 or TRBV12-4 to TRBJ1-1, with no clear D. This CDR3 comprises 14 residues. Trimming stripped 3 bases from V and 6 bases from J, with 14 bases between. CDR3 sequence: CASSFREPPPEAFF. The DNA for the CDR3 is TGTGCCAGCAGTTTCCGGGAACCCCCTCCTGAAGCTTTCTTT.

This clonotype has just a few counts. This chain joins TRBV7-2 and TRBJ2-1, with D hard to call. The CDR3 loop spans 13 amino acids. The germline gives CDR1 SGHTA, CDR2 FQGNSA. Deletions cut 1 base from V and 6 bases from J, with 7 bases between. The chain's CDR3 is CASSLVAPNEQFF. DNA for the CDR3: TGTGCCAGCAGCTTAGTAGCTCCCAATGAGCAGTTCTTC.

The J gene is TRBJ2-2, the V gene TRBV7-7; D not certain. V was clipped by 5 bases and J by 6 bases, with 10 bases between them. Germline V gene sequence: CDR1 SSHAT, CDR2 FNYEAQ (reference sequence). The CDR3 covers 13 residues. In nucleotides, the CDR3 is TGTGCCAGCAGCCCCCCGGACGCCGGGGAGCTGTTTTTT. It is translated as CASSPPDAGELFF.

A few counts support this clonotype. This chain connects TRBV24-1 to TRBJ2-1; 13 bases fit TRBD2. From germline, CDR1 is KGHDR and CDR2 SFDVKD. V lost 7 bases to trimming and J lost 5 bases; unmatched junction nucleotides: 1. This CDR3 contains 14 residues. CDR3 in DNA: TGTGCCACCAGCGGGACTAGCGGGGACAATGAGCAGTTCTTC. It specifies CATSGTSGDNEQFF.

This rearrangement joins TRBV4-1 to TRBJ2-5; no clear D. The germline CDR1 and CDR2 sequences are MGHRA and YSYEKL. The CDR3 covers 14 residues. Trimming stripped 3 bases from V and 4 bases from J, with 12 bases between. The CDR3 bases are TGCGCCAGCAGCCAGGAAAACGTAAGAGAGACCCAGTACTTC. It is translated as CASSQENVRETQYF.

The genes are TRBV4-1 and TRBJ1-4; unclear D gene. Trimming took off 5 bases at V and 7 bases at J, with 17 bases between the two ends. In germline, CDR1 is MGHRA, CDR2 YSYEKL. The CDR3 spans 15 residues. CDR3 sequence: CASSESTPSGEKLFF. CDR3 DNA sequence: TGCGCCAGCAGCGAAAGCACACCTTCGGGTGAAAAACTGTTTTTT.

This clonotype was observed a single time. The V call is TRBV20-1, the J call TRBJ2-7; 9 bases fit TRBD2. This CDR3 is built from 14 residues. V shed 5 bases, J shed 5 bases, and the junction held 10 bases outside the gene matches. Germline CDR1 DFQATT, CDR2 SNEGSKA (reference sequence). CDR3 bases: TGCAGTGCTCCCCTGGCGGGGGGGTTCCACGAGCAGTACTTC. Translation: CSAPLAGGFHEQYF.

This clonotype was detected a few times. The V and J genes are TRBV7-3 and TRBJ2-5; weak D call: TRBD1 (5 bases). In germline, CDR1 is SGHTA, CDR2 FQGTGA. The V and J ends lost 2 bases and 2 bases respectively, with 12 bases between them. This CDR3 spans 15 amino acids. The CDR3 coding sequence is TGTGCCAGCAGCTTACTAGGGGATCCTCAAGAGACCCAGTACTTC. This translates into CASSLLGDPQETQYF.

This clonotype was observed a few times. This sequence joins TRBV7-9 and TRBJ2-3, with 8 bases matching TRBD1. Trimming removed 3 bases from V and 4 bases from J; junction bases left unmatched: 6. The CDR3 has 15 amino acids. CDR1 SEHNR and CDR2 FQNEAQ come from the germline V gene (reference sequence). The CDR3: CASSFATGAADTQYF. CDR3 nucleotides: TGTGCCAGCAGCTTCGCGACAGGGGCGGCAGATACGCAGTATTTT. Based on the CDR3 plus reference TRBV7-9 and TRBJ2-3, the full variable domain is DTGVSQNPRHKITKRGQNVTFRCDPISEHNRLYWYRQTLGQGPEFLTYFQNEAQLEKSRLLSDRFSAERPKGSFSTLEIQRTEQGDSAMYLCASSFATGAADTQYFGPGTRLTVL.

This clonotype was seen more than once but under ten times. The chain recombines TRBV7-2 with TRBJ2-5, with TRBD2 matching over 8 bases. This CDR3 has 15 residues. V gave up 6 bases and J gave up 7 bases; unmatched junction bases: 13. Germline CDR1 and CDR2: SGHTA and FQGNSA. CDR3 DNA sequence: TGTGCCAGCAGTATTACGGGGGGGGGCCGCGGGACCCAGTACTTC. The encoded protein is CASSITGGGRGTQYF.

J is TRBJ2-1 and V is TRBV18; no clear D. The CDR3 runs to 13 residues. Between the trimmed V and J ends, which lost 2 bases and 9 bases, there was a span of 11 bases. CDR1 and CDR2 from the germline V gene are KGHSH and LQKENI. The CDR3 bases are TGTGCCAGCTCACCAGATTTACAAAGTGAGCAGTTCTTC. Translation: CASSPDLQSEQFF.

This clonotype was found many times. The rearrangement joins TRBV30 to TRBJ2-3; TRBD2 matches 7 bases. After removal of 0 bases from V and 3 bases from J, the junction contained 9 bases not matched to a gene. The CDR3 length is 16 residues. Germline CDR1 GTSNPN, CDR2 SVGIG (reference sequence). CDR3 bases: TGTGCCTGGAGTGTCTGGTCGGGGGGAAAGACAGATACGCAGTATTTT. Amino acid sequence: CAWSVWSGGKTDTQYF.

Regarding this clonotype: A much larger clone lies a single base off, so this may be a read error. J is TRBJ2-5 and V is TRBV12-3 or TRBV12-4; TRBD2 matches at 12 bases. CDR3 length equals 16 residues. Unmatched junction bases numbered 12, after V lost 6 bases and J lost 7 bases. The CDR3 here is CASSRTSGAPGVTQYF. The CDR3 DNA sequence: TGTGCCAGCAGCAGGACTAGCGGGGCCCCTGGGGTGACCCAGTACTTC.

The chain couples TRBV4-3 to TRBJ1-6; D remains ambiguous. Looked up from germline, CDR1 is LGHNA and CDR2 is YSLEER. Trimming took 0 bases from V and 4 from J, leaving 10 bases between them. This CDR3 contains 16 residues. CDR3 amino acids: CASSQDYLDYNSPLHF. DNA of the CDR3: TGCGCCAGCAGCCAAGATTATTTAGATTATAATTCACCCCTCCACTTT.

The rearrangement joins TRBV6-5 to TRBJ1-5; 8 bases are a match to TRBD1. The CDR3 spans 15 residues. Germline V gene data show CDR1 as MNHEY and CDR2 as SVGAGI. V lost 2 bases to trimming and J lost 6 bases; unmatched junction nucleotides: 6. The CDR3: CASSYTSGGGQPQHF. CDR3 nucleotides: TGTGCCAGCAGTTACACTTCAGGGGGCGGTCAGCCCCAGCATTTT.

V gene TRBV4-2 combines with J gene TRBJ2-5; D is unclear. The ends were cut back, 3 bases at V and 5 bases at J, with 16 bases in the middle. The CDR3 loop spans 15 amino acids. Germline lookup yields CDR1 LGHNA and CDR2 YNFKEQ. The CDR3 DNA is TGTGCCAGCAGCCACACGACAATACCTCAGGAGACCCAGTACTTC. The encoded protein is CASSHTTIPQETQYF.

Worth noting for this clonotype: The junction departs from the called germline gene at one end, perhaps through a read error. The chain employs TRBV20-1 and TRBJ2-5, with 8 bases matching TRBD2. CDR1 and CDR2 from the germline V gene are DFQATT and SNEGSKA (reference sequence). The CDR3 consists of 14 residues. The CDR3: CGASQGTSQGTQYF. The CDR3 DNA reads TGCGGTGCGTCTCAGGGGACTAGTCAAGGGACCCAGTACTTC.

The CDR3 sequence: CASSRSHPEGEKLFF. The CDR3 DNA follows: TGTGCCAGCAGCCGAAGCCACCCAGAGGGTGAAAAACTGTTTTTT. The chain couples TRBV3-1 to TRBJ1-4; D gene ambiguous. The CDR3 sequence is 15 residues long. Germline lookup yields CDR1 LGHDT and CDR2 YNNKEL (reference sequence). V was trimmed by 4 bases and J by 7 bases, leaving 16 bases between them.

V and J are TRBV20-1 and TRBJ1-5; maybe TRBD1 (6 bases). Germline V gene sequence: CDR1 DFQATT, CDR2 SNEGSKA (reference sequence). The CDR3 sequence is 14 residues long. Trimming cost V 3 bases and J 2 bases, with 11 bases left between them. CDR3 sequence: CSASPGDGNQPQHF. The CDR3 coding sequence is TGCAGTGCTAGCCCAGGGGATGGCAATCAGCCCCAGCATTTT.

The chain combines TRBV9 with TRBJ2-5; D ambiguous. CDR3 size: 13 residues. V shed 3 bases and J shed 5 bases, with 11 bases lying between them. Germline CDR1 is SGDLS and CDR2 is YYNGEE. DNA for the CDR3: TGTGCCAGCAGCGCCCCGAGATACGAGACCCAGTACTTC. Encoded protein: CASSAPRYETQYF. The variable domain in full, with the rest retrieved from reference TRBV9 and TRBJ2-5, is DSGVTQTPKHLITATGQRVTLRCSPRSGDLSVYWYQQSLDQGLQFLIQYYNGEERAKGNILERFSAQQFPDLHSELNLSSLELGDSALYFCASSAPRYETQYFGPGTRLLVL.

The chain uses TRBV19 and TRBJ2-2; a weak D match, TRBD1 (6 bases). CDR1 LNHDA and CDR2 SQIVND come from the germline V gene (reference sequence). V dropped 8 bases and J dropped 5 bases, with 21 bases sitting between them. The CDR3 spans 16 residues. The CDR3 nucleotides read TGTGCCAGTCATGACATAACAGGGCTTTCGACCGGGGAGCTGTTTTTT. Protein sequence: CASHDITGLSTGELFF. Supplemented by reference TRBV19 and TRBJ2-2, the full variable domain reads DGGITQSPKYLFRKEGQNVTLSCEQNLNHDAMYWYRQDPGQGLRLIYYSQIVNDFQKGDIAEGYSVSREKKESFPLTVTSAQKNPTAFYLCASHDITGLSTGELFFGEGSRLTVL.

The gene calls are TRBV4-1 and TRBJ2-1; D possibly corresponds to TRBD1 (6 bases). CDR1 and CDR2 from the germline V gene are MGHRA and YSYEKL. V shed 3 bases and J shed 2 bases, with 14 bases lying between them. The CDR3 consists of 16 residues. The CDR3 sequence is CASSHLGRQAYNEQFF. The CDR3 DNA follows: TGCGCCAGCAGCCATTTAGGCAGACAGGCCTACAATGAGCAGTTCTTC.

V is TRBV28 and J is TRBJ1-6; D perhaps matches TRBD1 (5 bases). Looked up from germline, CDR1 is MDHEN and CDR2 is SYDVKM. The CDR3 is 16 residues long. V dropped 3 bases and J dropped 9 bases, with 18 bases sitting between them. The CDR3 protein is CASSFLLREVGSPLHF. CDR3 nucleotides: TGTGCCAGCAGTTTTCTCCTCAGGGAGGTTGGTTCACCCCTCCACTTT.

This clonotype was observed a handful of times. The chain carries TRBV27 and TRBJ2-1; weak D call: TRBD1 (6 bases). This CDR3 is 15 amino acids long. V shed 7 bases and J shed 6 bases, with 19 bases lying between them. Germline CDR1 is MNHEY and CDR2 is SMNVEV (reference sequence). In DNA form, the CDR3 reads TGTGCCAGCAACATCGGGACAAAAAAGGGCAATGAGCAGTTCTTC. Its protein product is CASNIGTKKGNEQFF.

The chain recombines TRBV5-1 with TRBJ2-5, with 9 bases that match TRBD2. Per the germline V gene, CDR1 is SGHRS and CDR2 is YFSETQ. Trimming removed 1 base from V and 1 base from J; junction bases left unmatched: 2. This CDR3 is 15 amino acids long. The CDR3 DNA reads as TGCGCCAGCAGCTTGCCACTAGCGGGCCAAGAGACCCAGTACTTC. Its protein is CASSLPLAGQETQYF.

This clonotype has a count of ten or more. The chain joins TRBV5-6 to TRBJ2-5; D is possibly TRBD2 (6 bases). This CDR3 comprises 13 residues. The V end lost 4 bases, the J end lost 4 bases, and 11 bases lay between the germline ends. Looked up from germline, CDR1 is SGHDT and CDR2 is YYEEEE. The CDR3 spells CASSHAGTETQYF. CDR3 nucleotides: TGTGCCAGCAGCCATGCGGGAACAGAGACCCAGTACTTC.

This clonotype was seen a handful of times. CDR3 DNA sequence: TGTGCCAGCAGCTTAGCCCGACAGGGGGCTGTTGCTGAAAAACTGTTTTTT. It encodes CASSLARQGAVAEKLFF. The chain couples TRBV7-9 to TRBJ1-4, with 10 nucleotides matching TRBD1. Trimming took 0 bases from V and 7 from J; bases not matched to a gene: 8. CDR3 length equals 17 residues. Germline V gene sequence: CDR1 SEHNR, CDR2 FQNEAQ (reference sequence).

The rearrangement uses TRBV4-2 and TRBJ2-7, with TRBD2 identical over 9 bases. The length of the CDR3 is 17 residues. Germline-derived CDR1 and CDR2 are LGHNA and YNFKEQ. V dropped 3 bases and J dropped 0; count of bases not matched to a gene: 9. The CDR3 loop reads CASSQDLGTSFSYEQYF. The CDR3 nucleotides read TGTGCCAGCAGCCAGGACTTAGGGACTAGCTTCTCCTACGAGCAGTACTTC.

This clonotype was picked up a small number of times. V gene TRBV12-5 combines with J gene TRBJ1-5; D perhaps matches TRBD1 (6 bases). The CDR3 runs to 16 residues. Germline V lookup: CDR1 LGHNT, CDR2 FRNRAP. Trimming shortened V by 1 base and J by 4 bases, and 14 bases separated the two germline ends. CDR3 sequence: CASGLGNRDLNQPQHF. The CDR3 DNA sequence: TGTGCTAGTGGTTTGGGTAACAGGGACCTAAATCAGCCCCAGCATTTT.

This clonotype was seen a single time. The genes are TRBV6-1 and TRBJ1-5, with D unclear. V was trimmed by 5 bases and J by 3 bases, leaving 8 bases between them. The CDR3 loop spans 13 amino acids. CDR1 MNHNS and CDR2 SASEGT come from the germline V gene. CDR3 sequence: CASSQRINQPQHF. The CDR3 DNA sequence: TGTGCCAGCAGTCAGAGGATCAATCAGCCCCAGCATTTT.